The rows below give T cell receptor beta chains drawn from one sample of a study of response to subunit inactivated influenza vaccine. TCRdb called the RT-PCR reads again in MiXCR, with one record for every CDR3 protein. The sample includes more than 150,000 distinct CDR3 sequences, roughly 10% of them seen just once. Material: CD8+ T cells sorted from PBMCs, obtained roughly 24 months after vaccination. These receptors all come from a man aged 50 to 69 who received an inactivated influenza vaccine. Each CDR3 is given with its conserved first and last residue. D genes are given only for firm matches. Only some rows state a clone size, as once, few, many or a class for expanded clones.

v_call	cdr3_length	d_call	j_call	clone_size	cdr3_aa	cdr3_nt
TRBV7-9	14	NA	TRBJ2-5	few	CASSPRLGPETQYF	TGTGCCAGCAGCCCAAGGTTAGGTCCGGAGACCCAGTACTTC
TRBV30	14	TRBD2	TRBJ2-1	few	CAWSWVAGVNEQFF	TGTGCCTGGAGTTGGGTAGCGGGAGTAAATGAGCAGTTCTTC
TRBV20-1	14	NA	TRBJ2-1	few	CSARPATGRAEQFF	TGCAGTGCTAGACCGGCTACGGGTAGGGCTGAGCAGTTCTTC
TRBV2	13	NA	TRBJ2-7	NA	CASSDSRSYEQYF	TGTGCCAGCAGTGACTCTAGATCCTACGAGCAGTACTTC
TRBV28	16	TRBD2	TRBJ2-1	few	CASSSVIAGGPDEQFF	TGTGCCAGCAGTTCTGTTATCGCGGGGGGGCCGGATGAGCAGTTCTTC
TRBV20-1	14	TRBD2	TRBJ2-7	many	CSADTSGNSYEQYF	TGCAGTGCGGATACTAGCGGAAACTCCTACGAGCAGTACTTC
TRBV14	15	TRBD2	TRBJ2-1	NA	CASSQGGGPIREQFF	TGTGCCAGCAGCCAAGGCGGGGGGCCCATTAGAGAGCAGTTCTTC
TRBV6-2/TRBV6-3	17	TRBD2	TRBJ2-3	few	CASSTGTSVIITDTQYF	TGTGCCAGCAGTACAGGGACTAGCGTGATCATCACAGATACGCAGTATTTT
TRBV6-1	16	NA	TRBJ1-5	few	CASTPGGSGSNQPQHF	TGTGCCAGCACCCCGGGAGGGAGTGGTAGCAATCAGCCCCAGCATTTT
TRBV27	15	NA	TRBJ2-7	NA	CASRDPGQGGYEQYF	TGTGCCAGCAGAGACCCCGGACAGGGAGGGTACGAGCAGTACTTC
TRBV5-1	16	TRBD2	TRBJ2-3	NA	CASSLVVAGWSDTQYF	TGCGCCAGCAGCTTGGTCGTAGCGGGGTGGTCAGATACGCAGTATTTT
TRBV5-1	14	NA	TRBJ2-2	many	CASSFTGYSGELFF	TGCGCCAGCAGCTTTACCGGGTATTCCGGGGAGCTGTTTTTT
TRBV10-3	20	NA	TRBJ1-3	NA	CAIRNWMVNGGGGGGNTIYF	TGTGCCATCAGAAATTGGATGGTTAATGGCGGCGGGGGAGGTGGAAACACCATATATTTT
TRBV12-3/TRBV12-4	13	NA	TRBJ2-7	few	CASSFGEVYEQYF	TGTGCCAGCAGTTTTGGGGAGGTCTACGAGCAGTACTTC
TRBV28	15	NA	TRBJ2-3	many	CASSLIAEITDTQYF	TGTGCCAGCAGTTTAATAGCGGAAATCACAGATACGCAGTATTTT
TRBV4-2	18	NA	TRBJ2-7	few	CASSPKGWSDTPSYEQYF	TGTGCCAGCAGCCCCAAGGGATGGTCGGACACACCATCCTACGAGCAGTACTTC
TRBV6-1	17	TRBD2	TRBJ2-3	few	CASHYSGSVSSTDTQYF	TGTGCCAGCCACTATAGCGGGAGCGTTTCTAGCACAGATACGCAGTATTTT
TRBV10-1	18	NA	TRBJ2-3	few	CATFCRGIGYVGTDTQYF	TGCGCCACCTTTTGCCGCGGCATTGGATATGTCGGCACAGATACGCAGTATTTT
TRBV14	15	NA	TRBJ1-1	NA	CASSHSQDTNTEAFF	TGTGCCAGCAGCCACTCCCAGGACACGAACACTGAAGCTTTCTTT
TRBV15	14	TRBD1	TRBJ2-7	few	CATSRTGYSYEQYF	TGTGCCACCAGCAGGACAGGGTACTCCTACGAGCAGTACTTC
TRBV11-2	19	TRBD2	TRBJ2-1	NA	CASSLFGAGVRGDYNEQFF	TGTGCCAGCAGCTTATTTGGGGCGGGAGTGAGGGGAGACTACAATGAGCAGTTCTTC
TRBV30	13	NA	TRBJ2-2	few	CAWSVLHVGELFF	TGTGCCTGGAGTGTACTCCACGTCGGGGAGCTGTTTTTT
TRBV9	14	NA	TRBJ2-6	NA	CASSGSAGANVLTF	TGTGCCAGCAGCGGGTCAGCTGGGGCCAACGTCCTGACTTTC
TRBV7-9	15	NA	TRBJ2-3	many	CASSLALLSTDTQYF	TGTGCCAGCAGCTTAGCGCTTCTTAGCACAGATACGCAGTATTTT
TRBV15	12	NA	TRBJ2-2	NA	CATQRETGELFF	TGTGCCACGCAACGGGAGACCGGGGAGCTGTTTTTT
TRBV12-3/TRBV12-4	12	TRBD2	TRBJ2-5	NA	CASRGGGETQYF	TGTGCCAGCAGGGGCGGGGGAGAGACCCAGTACTTC
TRBV4-3	15	TRBD2	TRBJ2-5	NA	CASSHLTGGPETQYF	TGCGCCAGCAGCCATTTAACGGGAGGGCCGGAGACCCAGTACTTC
TRBV9	12	TRBD1	TRBJ2-7	few	CASSGTGNEQYF	TGTGCCAGCAGTGGGACAGGGAACGAGCAGTACTTC
TRBV20-1	12	NA	TRBJ1-5	NA	CSAAGPRDPQHF	TGCAGTGCTGCCGGGCCCCGAGACCCCCAGCATTTT
TRBV28	13	NA	TRBJ1-1	many	CAGTQGPNTEAFF	TGTGCCGGGACACAGGGACCGAACACTGAAGCTTTCTTT
TRBV4-1	14	NA	TRBJ2-7	few	CASSQAFGSYEQYF	TGCGCCAGCAGCCAAGCGTTTGGTTCCTACGAGCAGTACTTC
TRBV11-2	15	TRBD2	TRBJ2-1	once	CASSLVRTSGSEQFF	TGTGCCAGCAGCTTAGTTCGGACTAGCGGGTCTGAGCAGTTCTTC
TRBV4-3	16	NA	TRBJ1-2	few	CASSQDPGVLIYGYTF	TGCGCCAGCAGCCAAGACCCGGGAGTCCTTATTTATGGCTACACCTTC
TRBV7-9	15	NA	TRBJ2-1	few	CASSSSVLLLDEQFF	TGTGCCAGCAGCTCCAGTGTACTACTTTTGGATGAGCAGTTCTTC
TRBV30	12	NA	TRBJ2-7	NA	CAWSIGGYEQYF	TGTGCCTGGAGCATAGGGGGCTACGAGCAGTACTTC
TRBV5-1	14	NA	TRBJ1-1	few	CASSLAGEYTEAFF	TGCGCCAGCAGCTTGGCAGGGGAATACACTGAAGCTTTCTTT
TRBV9	15	TRBD2	TRBJ2-7	few	CASSIGLAPSYEQYF	TGTGCCAGCAGCATAGGACTAGCGCCCTCCTACGAGCAGTACTTC
TRBV14	12	NA	TRBJ2-1	NA	CASSQDRFPRFF	TGTGCCAGCAGCCAAGACCGTTTCCCGCGGTTCTTC
TRBV28	17	NA	TRBJ2-1	many	CASSLPRAGRSYNEQFF	TGTGCCAGCAGTTTACCACGGGCAGGAAGGTCCTACAATGAGCAGTTCTTC
TRBV6-2/TRBV6-3	16	TRBD2	TRBJ2-1	few	CASSSPTSGGGNEQFF	TGTGCCAGCAGTTCCCCCACTAGCGGGGGGGGCAATGAGCAGTTCTTC
TRBV5-1	15	NA	TRBJ1-2	NA	CASSSGTVSNYGYTF	TGCGCCAGCAGCTCCGGGACGGTATCTAACTATGGCTACACCTTC
TRBV29-1	15	TRBD1	TRBJ2-3	NA	CSVAQTGYPTDTQYF	TGCAGCGTTGCCCAGACAGGGTATCCCACAGATACGCAGTATTTT
TRBV5-6	20	TRBD2	TRBJ2-3	NA	CASSLLTGTSGDPRTDTQYF	TGTGCCAGCAGCCTATTGACAGGGACTAGCGGGGACCCTCGCACAGATACGCAGTATTTT
TRBV20-1	12	NA	TRBJ2-3	few	CSARIWADTQYF	TGCAGTGCTAGAATCTGGGCAGATACGCAGTATTTT